This TCR beta chain was retrieved from a study of cytomegalovirus exposure and HLA in healthy donors. PCR amplification relied on 60 Vbeta primers (plus 13 Jbeta primers). Using immunoSEQ multiplex PCR, the repertoire was profiled, and TCRdb retains in-frame clones only, with some absent. Here the sample spans roughly 110,000 clones, roughly 82% being singletons. This receptor was taken from a male donor in good health and CMV-seropositive. Sequenced: PBMCs.

CDR3 bases: TGTGCCAGCAGCGAAACGGTATCTGAAGCTTTCTTT. The encoded protein is CASSETVSEAFF. The rearrangement links TRBV9 to TRBJ1-1; D call uncertain. Trimming left V 3 bases short and J 6 bases short, with 9 bases between. The CDR3 runs 12 residues. Looked up from germline, CDR1 is SGDLS and CDR2 is YYNGEE. Looking up the rest from reference TRBV9 and TRBJ1-1 gives the full variable domain: DSGVTQTPKHLITATGQRVTLRCSPRSGDLSVYWYQQSLDQGLQFLIQYYNGEERAKGNILERFSAQQFPDLHSELNLSSLELGDSALYFCASSETVSEAFFGQGTRLTVV.